This T cell receptor (beta chain) is from a study of patients and donors after allogeneic stem cell transplantation. Germline CDR1 SGDLS, CDR2 YYNGEE. The CDR3 consists of 14 residues. J lost 2 bases, V lost 0 bases, and 1 base had no gene match. TCRdb re-called the RT-PCR reads through MiXCR, storing one row per CDR3 protein. The sample holds approximately 150,000 distinct CDR3 sequences, nearly 25% seen once. The TCR sequence derives from a human donor who was either an allogeneic HSCT recipient or a stem cell or donor lymphocyte infusion donor (not recorded which). It is not recorded whose cells these are; they may come from a transplant donor. This chain links TRBV9 with TRBJ2-5; 7 bases line up with TRBD2. The sample taken for sequencing was blood, either unsorted or a sorted T cell fraction (not recorded which). This CDR3 is CASSVGGLQETQYF. The CDR3 region has the DNA TGTGCCAGCAGCGTAGGGGGACTACAAGAGACCCAGTACTTC.